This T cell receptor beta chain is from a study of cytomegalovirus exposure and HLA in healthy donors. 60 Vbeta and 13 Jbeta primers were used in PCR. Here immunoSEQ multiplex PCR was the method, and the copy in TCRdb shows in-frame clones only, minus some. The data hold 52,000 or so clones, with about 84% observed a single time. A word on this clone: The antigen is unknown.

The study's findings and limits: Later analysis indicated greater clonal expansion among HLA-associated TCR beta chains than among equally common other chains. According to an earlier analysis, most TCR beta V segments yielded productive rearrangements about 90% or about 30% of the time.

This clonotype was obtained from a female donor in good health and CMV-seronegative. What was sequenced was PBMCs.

The CDR3 nucleotides are TGTGCCAGCAGCCCGGGACAGGGGTTGTATGGCTACACCTTC. Encoded protein: CASSPGQGLYGYTF. This chain connects TRBV5-8 to TRBJ1-2; 10 nucleotides match TRBD1. This CDR3 is 14 amino acids long. The germline V gene has CDR1 SGHTS and CDR2 YDEGEE. The junction had 5 bases not matched to a gene; V was cut back by 4 bases and J by 5 bases.